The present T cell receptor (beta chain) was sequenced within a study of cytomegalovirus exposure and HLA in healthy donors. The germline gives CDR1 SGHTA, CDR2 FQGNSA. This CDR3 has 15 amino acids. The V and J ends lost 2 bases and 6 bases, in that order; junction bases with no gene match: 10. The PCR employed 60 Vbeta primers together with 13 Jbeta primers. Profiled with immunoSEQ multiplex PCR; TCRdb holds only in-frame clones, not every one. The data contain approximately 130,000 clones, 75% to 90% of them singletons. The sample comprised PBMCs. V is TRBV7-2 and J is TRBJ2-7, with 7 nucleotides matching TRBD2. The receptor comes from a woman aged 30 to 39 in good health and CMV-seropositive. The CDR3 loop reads CASSLRGDLSTEQYF. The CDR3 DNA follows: TGTGCCAGCAGCTTACGGGGGGACTTATCGACCGAGCAGTACTTC.